A single sample gave rise to the 20 T cell receptor beta chains below, sequenced in a study of beta chain features in type 1 diabetes. Study-wide results and caveats: Among patients with Type 1 diabetes, TCRB CDR3s were moderately but significantly shorter in every one of the four CD4+ subsets.

What these receptors recognize is not known. Isolated RNA was reverse transcribed in full, so expressed TCRB transcripts were sequenced. TCRdb's table, derived via immunoSEQ multiplex PCR, lists solely in-frame clones and lacks some. The profile shows about 260,000 clones, around 25% of them singletons. The specimen sequenced was naive CD4+ T cells from blood. These receptors came from a woman in her 30s with type 1 diabetes.

This chain uses TRBV11-2 with TRBJ2-3, with 12 bases that match TRBD2. Per germline, CDR1 SGHAT and CDR2 FQNNGV. Germline trimming cut 4 bases from V and 5 bases from J; bases unmatched to any gene: 7. The CDR3 contains 16 residues. The CDR3 loop reads CASSSWTSGNVDTQYF. CDR3 coding DNA: TGTGCCAGCAGCTCTTGGACTAGCGGGAATGTAGATACGCAGTATTTT. The complete variable domain, with remaining parts taken from reference TRBV11-2 and TRBJ2-3, reads EAGVAQSPRYKIIEKRQSVAFWCNPISGHATLYWYQQILGQGPKLLIQFQNNGVVDDSQLPKDRFSAERLKGVDSTLKIQPAKLEDSAVYLCASSSWTSGNVDTQYFGPGTRLTVL.

This clone has a handful of counts. The V and J genes are TRBV29-1 and TRBJ2-1; tentative D call: TRBD2 (5 bases). Germline loops: CDR1 SQVTM, CDR2 ANQGSEA. V lost 1 base and J 10 bases, leaving 17 bases between the germline ends. The CDR3 runs 14 residues. CDR3 bases: TGCAGCGTTGAAGGAGGACGGAGGACTGGGGAGCAGTTCTTC. It specifies CSVEGGRRTGEQFF.

A remark on this clone: Other DNA sequences in this sample translate to the same CDR3. V gene TRBV18 combines with J gene TRBJ2-1; TRBD1 matches 9 bases. There are 15 residues in the CDR3. CDR1 and CDR2 (germline): KGHSH, LQKENI. J lost 2 bases, V lost 3 bases, and 2 bases had no gene match. CDR3 DNA: TGTGCCAGCTCACCGGGACAGGGTACCTACAATGAGCAGTTCTTC. This codes for CASSPGQGTYNEQFF. The variable domain in full, with the rest retrieved from reference TRBV18 and TRBJ2-1, is NAGVMQNPRHLVRRRGQEARLRCSPMKGHSHVYWYRQLPEEGLKFMVYLQKENIIDESGMPKERFSAEFPKEGPSILRIQQVVRGDSAAYFCASSPGQGTYNEQFFGPGTRLTVL.

This chain connects TRBV2 to TRBJ2-3; 10 bases agree with TRBD1. This CDR3 is built from 18 residues. The germline V gene has CDR1 SNHLY and CDR2 FYNNEI. V shed 1 base and J 2 bases; nucleotides not matched to a gene: 9. CDR3 sequence reads: CASSEGTSTGGFTDTQYF. DNA for the CDR3: TGTGCCAGCAGTGAAGGGACCTCGACAGGGGGCTTCACAGATACGCAGTATTTT.

The chain combines TRBV6-5 with TRBJ1-2; the D is unclear. V was clipped by 6 bases and J by 4 bases, with 12 bases between them. Looked up from germline, CDR1 is MNHEY and CDR2 is SVGAGI. The CDR3 extends over 13 amino acids. CDR3 sequence reads: CASRSNPGYGYTF. CDR3 DNA: TGTGCCAGCAGGTCCAATCCCGGCTATGGCTACACCTTC.

This clone has just a few counts. This chain connects TRBV11-2 to TRBJ1-5; D perhaps matches TRBD1 (6 bases). V was trimmed by 5 bases and J by 7 bases, leaving 18 bases between them. Germline CDR1 SGHAT, CDR2 FQNNGV. The CDR3 spans 15 residues. The CDR3 region has the DNA TGTGCCAGCAGCCCGGGGGGCAGGGCTTGGCAGCCCCAGCATTTT. Amino acids: CASSPGGRAWQPQHF.

The chain combines TRBV6-1 with TRBJ2-1, with 14 bases lining up with TRBD2. Unmatched junction bases numbered 9, after V lost 3 bases and J lost 8 bases. Germline values: CDR1 MNHNS, CDR2 SASEGT. This CDR3 contains 17 residues. The CDR3 DNA follows: TGTGCCAGCAGTGACGGACTAGCGGGAGGACTGGGGGATGAGCAGTTCTTC. This gives the protein CASSDGLAGGLGDEQFF.

This clone was recorded a few times. The chain is built from TRBV25-1 and TRBJ2-6, with a weak D call TRBD1 (5 bases). Germline-derived CDR1 and CDR2 are MGHDK and SYGVNS. The CDR3 length is 15 residues. The germline V and J ends were trimmed by 5 bases and 1 base, with 9 bases remaining between them. Here the CDR3 DNA reads TGTGCCAGCAGTAACCAGGGTTCTGGGGCCAACGTCCTGACTTTC. Its protein product is CASSNQGSGANVLTF.

The chain uses TRBV30 and TRBJ1-1, with D perhaps TRBD1 (5 bases). V was pared by 2 bases and J by 7 bases, with 8 bases between. The CDR3 length is 11 residues. Germline CDR1 and CDR2: GTSNPN and SVGIG (reference sequence). The CDR3 reads CAWSTGVEAFF. Written as DNA, the CDR3 is TGTGCCTGGAGTACAGGAGTTGAAGCTTTCTTT.

This clone was seen a handful of times. The chain recombines TRBV7-3 with TRBJ2-3; 7 nucleotides agree with TRBD2. V shed 5 bases, J shed 6 bases, and the junction held 11 bases outside the gene matches. The germline V gene encodes CDR1 SGHTA and CDR2 FQGTGA. This CDR3 comprises 15 residues. The CDR3 protein is CASSRSSGDSDTQYF. The CDR3 region has the DNA TGTGCCAGCAGCAGATCGAGCGGGGACTCGGATACGCAGTATTTT.

This clone was observed a few times. J is TRBJ2-3 and V is TRBV18; D is possibly TRBD2 (6 bases). The length of the CDR3 is 17 residues. Trimming took off 2 bases at V and 1 base at J, with 16 bases between the two ends. Germline V gene lookup returns CDR1 KGHSH and CDR2 LQKENI. The CDR3 loop is CASSPRGASEGTDTQYF. CDR3 nucleotides: TGTGCCAGCTCACCAAGAGGAGCTAGCGAGGGCACAGATACGCAGTATTTT.

This clone was observed a few times. The gene calls are TRBV5-1 and TRBJ2-4, with D possibly matching TRBD2 (6 bases). CDR3 length: 14 amino acids. Germline lookup yields CDR1 SGHRS and CDR2 YFSETQ. Trimming took off 2 bases at V and 8 bases at J, with 14 bases between the two ends. The CDR3 DNA sequence: TGCGCCAGCAGCTTCGTTAGGGAGGCAGACATTCAGTACTTC. It yields the protein CASSFVREADIQYF.

V usage is TRBV7-9 and J usage is TRBJ2-2; tentatively, D is TRBD1 (6 bases). This CDR3 contains 13 residues. Germline assignment: CDR1 SEHNR and CDR2 FQNEAQ (reference sequence). V lost 5 bases and J 7 bases, leaving 11 bases between the germline ends. As DNA, the CDR3 is TGTGCCAGCAGCCACAGGGTAGTCGGGGAGCTGTTTTTT. Its translation: CASSHRVVGELFF.

This rearrangement joins TRBV29-1 to TRBJ1-1; 9 bases align to TRBD1. This CDR3 spans 14 amino acids. Trimming removed 4 bases from V and 1 base from J; junction bases left unmatched: 4. Germline V gene data show CDR1 as SQVTM and CDR2 as ANQGSEA. CDR3 DNA: TGCAGCGTTGCCCGGGACAGGGCGAACACTGAAGCTTTCTTT. Translated: CSVARDRANTEAFF.

The chain couples TRBV5-4 to TRBJ2-1, with D perhaps matching TRBD1 (5 bases). Germline CDR1 reads SGHNT; CDR2 reads YYREEE (reference sequence). Trimming pared 0 bases from V and 4 bases from J, leaving 8 bases between. This CDR3 contains 14 residues. The CDR3 DNA follows: TGTGCCAGCAGCTTGGGGGGCAGTTACAATGAGCAGTTCTTC. Protein sequence: CASSLGGSYNEQFF.

The chain has TRBV2 and TRBJ2-7; 9 nucleotides line up with TRBD1. J lost 6 bases, V lost 6 bases, and 6 bases had no gene match. This CDR3 region has 13 residues. CDR1 is SNHLY, CDR2 FYNNEI, per germline. CDR3 nucleotides: TGTGCCAGCAGCGGGACAGGGAGGGCCGAGCAGTACTTC. This gives the protein CASSGTGRAEQYF.

This clone was counted between two and nine times. V and J are TRBV7-9 and TRBJ2-5, with D perhaps matching TRBD2 (6 bases). The CDR3 contains 12 residues. V lost 11 bases and J 7 bases, leaving 17 bases between the germline ends. Germline V gene sequence: CDR1 SEHNR, CDR2 FQNEAQ (reference sequence). CDR3 bases: TGTGCCGGTGAACGGGGGATCGGGACCCAGTACTTC. Protein sequence: CAGERGIGTQYF. Together with reference TRBV7-9 and TRBJ2-5, the CDR3 gives the full variable domain: DTGVSQNPRHKITKRGQNVTFRCDPISEHNRLYWYRQTLGQGPEFLTYFQNEAQLEKSRLLSDRFSAERPKGSFSTLEIQRTEQGDSAMYLCAGERGIGTQYFGPGTRLLVL.

This clone turned up a few times. V usage is TRBV11-2 and J usage is TRBJ2-7; 9 nucleotides line up with TRBD1. The V gene end was trimmed by 5 bases and the J gene end by 4 bases; junction bases not matched to a gene: 3. Germline V gene data show CDR1 as SGHAT and CDR2 as FQNNGV. The CDR3 covers 13 residues. The CDR3 sequence is CASSRGQGYEQYF. As DNA, the CDR3 is TGTGCCAGCAGCCGGGGACAGGGTTACGAGCAGTACTTC.

The count of this clone is one. This sample also contains other DNA sequences that code for the same CDR3. The rearrangement joins TRBV29-1 to TRBJ1-2; D perhaps matches TRBD1 (6 bases). Trimming pared 3 bases from V and 6 bases from J, leaving 11 bases between. CDR3 length equals 12 residues. The germline V gene has CDR1 SQVTM and CDR2 ANQGSEA. CDR3 nucleotides: TGCAGCGTTGAGGTGACAGGCGATGGCTACACCTTC. Translating gives CSVEVTGDGYTF.

This clone was seen a few times. This specimen includes other DNA sequences encoding the same CDR3. The chain's CDR3 is CASSVTGGSYEQYF. The DNA of the CDR3 is TGTGCCAGCAGCGTAACAGGGGGATCCTACGAGCAGTACTTC. The rearrangement uses TRBV9 and TRBJ2-7; 8 positions agree with TRBD1. Germline lookup yields CDR1 SGDLS and CDR2 YYNGEE. The CDR3 consists of 14 residues. V dropped 1 base and J dropped 1; count of bases not matched to a gene: 1.